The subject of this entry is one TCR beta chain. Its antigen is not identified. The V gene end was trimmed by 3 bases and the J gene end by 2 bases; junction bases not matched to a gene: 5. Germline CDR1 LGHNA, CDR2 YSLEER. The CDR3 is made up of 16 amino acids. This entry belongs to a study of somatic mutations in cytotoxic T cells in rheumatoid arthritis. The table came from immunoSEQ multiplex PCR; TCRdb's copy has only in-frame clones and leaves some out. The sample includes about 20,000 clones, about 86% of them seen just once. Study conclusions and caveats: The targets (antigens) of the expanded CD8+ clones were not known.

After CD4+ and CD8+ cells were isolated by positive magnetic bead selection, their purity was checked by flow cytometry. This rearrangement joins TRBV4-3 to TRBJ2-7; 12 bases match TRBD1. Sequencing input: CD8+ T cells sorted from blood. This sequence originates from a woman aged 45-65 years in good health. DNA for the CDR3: TGCGCCAGCAGCCATCCCGGGACAGGGGGCACCTACGAGCAGTACTTC. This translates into CASSHPGTGGTYEQYF.